This T cell receptor (beta chain) originates from a study of Ad26.COV2.S vaccination and SARS-CoV-2 variants. General study findings and limits: Estimates derived from TCR breadth and depth analyses may have underestimated total T cell responses. It was vaccine recipients, not placebo recipients, who had the higher spike-specific TCR breadth. Vaccine and placebo recipients had similar non-spike TCR breadth.

Sequencing used immunoSEQ multiplex PCR; TCRdb keeps in-frame clones, though not all of them. The sample contains about 350,000 clones, 92% of which appear only once. Germline V gives CDR1 SGHVS, CDR2 FQNEAQ. Trimming removed 5 bases from V and 7 bases from J, with 13 bases in between. The CDR3 length is 13 residues. Of note for this clone: The target antigen is unknown.

This chain uses TRBV7-8 with TRBJ2-3; D might be TRBD1 or TRBD2, each matching 6 bases. Material: peripheral blood, obtained after recovery from COVID-19. The TCR sequence derives from a human donor who had recovered from COVID-19. The CDR3 nucleotides read TGTGCCAGCAGCCGACCGGGGGCTTATACGCAGTATTTT. It specifies CASSRPGAYTQYF. Supplemented by reference TRBV7-8 and TRBJ2-3, the full variable domain reads GAGVSQSPRYKVAKRGQDVALRCDPISGHVSLFWYQQALGQGPEFLTYFQNEAQLDKSGLPSDRFFAERPEGSVSTLKIQRTQQEDSAVYLCASSRPGAYTQYFGPGTRLTVL.